This TCR beta chain is drawn from a study of blood T cell repertoires in COVID-19. Study in general: Sites in the United States, Italy and Spain provided acute and convalescent COVID-19 samples.

Germline assignment: CDR1 SGHNT and CDR2 YYREEE (reference sequence). CDR3 length: 15 residues. The V gene lost 4 bases and the J gene lost 6 bases, with 18 bases spanning the gap. In the original processing: Quantification of nucleated cells was approximated via reference gene primer amplification. Profiling relied on immunoSEQ multiplex PCR, and the TCRdb table lists in-frame clones only, not all of them. Clonal size and the V and J genes are those of that table, whereas D and trimming came from the DNA. The sample holds roughly 87,000 clones, 70% to 85% seen once. Followed over time, Seattle patients had been enrolled while infection was active.

The receptor comes from a woman aged 80 or older with COVID-19, enrolled during active disease. V gene TRBV5-4 combines with J gene TRBJ2-3; a possible D gene is TRBD1 (5 bases). Sequencing was carried out using peripheral blood. As DNA, the CDR3 is TGTGCCAGCAGCCAGGGCGGAAGGGCGTTGGATACGCAGTATTTT. Encoded protein: CASSQGGRALDTQYF.